Below are 29 T cell receptor beta chains sequenced from a single sample in a study of blood T cell repertoires in COVID-19. Produced via immunoSEQ multiplex PCR; TCRdb's table is partial and in-frame only. The table has around 150,000 clones, 85% to 95% seen once. Specimen: peripheral blood. These receptors originate from a woman aged 60-75 years with COVID-19, enrolled during active disease.

CDR3 nucleotides: TGCGCCAGCAGCTTAAACAGGGTCTCTGGAAACACCATATATTTT. It codes for CASSLNRVSGNTIYF. The V call is TRBV5-1, the J call TRBJ1-3, with a weak D call TRBD1 (6 bases). The CDR3 totals 15 residues. The V end was cut by 2 bases, the J end by 0 bases, with 9 bases between. Germline V gene lookup returns CDR1 SGHRS and CDR2 YFSETQ.

The chain combines TRBV6-5 with TRBJ2-3; 7 bases line up with TRBD2. V gave up 6 bases and J gave up 0 bases; unmatched junction bases: 0. Germline V gives CDR1 MNHEY, CDR2 SVGAGI. The CDR3 is 13 residues long. This chain's CDR3 is CASRLASTDTQYF. The CDR3 nucleotides read TGTGCCAGCAGACTAGCGAGCACAGATACGCAGTATTTT.

The chain combines TRBV5-1 with TRBJ2-5; 7 bases are a match to TRBD1. With V trimmed by 5 bases and J by 4 bases, 8 bases remained unmatched. The V gene's germline CDR1 is SGHRS and CDR2 YFSETQ. This CDR3 contains 14 residues. The CDR3 sequence: CASRGKTGLETQYF. CDR3 DNA sequence: TGCGCCAGCAGGGGAAAGACAGGGTTAGAGACCCAGTACTTC.

This rearrangement joins TRBV2 to TRBJ2-7, with a tentative D call TRBD1 (6 bases). The CDR3 is 15 amino acids. Germline CDR1 reads SNHLY; CDR2 reads FYNNEI. The germline V and J ends were trimmed by 8 bases and 5 bases, with 22 bases remaining between them. CDR3 residues: CASQPGQTTRDEQYF. For the CDR3, the DNA is TGTGCCAGCCAACCCGGACAGACCACCAGGGACGAGCAGTACTTC. The full variable domain, rest sourced from reference TRBV2 and TRBJ2-7, is EPEVTQTPSHQVTQMGQEVILRCVPISNHLYFYWYRQILGQKVEFLVSFYNNEISEKSEIFDDQFSVERPDGSNFTLKIRSTKLEDSAMYFCASQPGQTTRDEQYFGPGTRLTVT.

J is TRBJ1-2 and V is TRBV7-2, with D possibly TRBD1 on 6 matching bases. The CDR3 extends over 13 amino acids. V lost 3 bases and J 7 bases, leaving 12 bases between the germline ends. CDR1 and CDR2 (germline): SGHTA, FQGNSA. CDR3 nucleotides: TGTGCCAGCAGCTTCCCAGGGGTTCGTGGCTACACCTTC. It specifies CASSFPGVRGYTF.

This chain connects TRBV4-3 to TRBJ1-5; 9 nucleotides line up with TRBD1. The germline V gene has CDR1 LGHNA and CDR2 YSLEER. V lost 3 bases to trimming and J lost 6 bases; unmatched junction nucleotides: 3. The CDR3 is 14 amino acids. The CDR3 coding sequence is TGCGCCAGCAGCCAGGGGACAGGGTTTCAGCCCCAGCATTTT. This codes for CASSQGTGFQPQHF.

This clone has only a few counts. The chain links TRBV19 to TRBJ1-5, with a weak D call TRBD1 (5 bases). The germline CDR1 and CDR2 sequences are LNHDA and SQIVND (reference sequence). CDR3 length: 13 residues. The ends were cut back, 7 bases at V and 3 bases at J, with 10 bases in the middle. The CDR3 DNA reads TGTGCCAGTAACCCGACAGTCAATCAGCCCCAGCATTTT. Its translation is CASNPTVNQPQHF.

The V and J genes are TRBV4-3 and TRBJ2-3; 9 bases agree with TRBD1. The CDR3 runs to 14 residues. With V trimmed by 6 bases and J by 6 bases, 7 bases remained unmatched. Germline V gene lookup returns CDR1 LGHNA and CDR2 YSLEER. CDR3 nucleotide sequence: TGCGCCAGCAGTCTGGGACAGGGTAAGGATACGCAGTATTTT. Translation: CASSLGQGKDTQYF.

CDR3: CATSGGDRGGQPQHF. CDR3 DNA: TGTGCCACCAGCGGGGGAGACAGGGGTGGTCAGCCCCAGCATTTT. The chain is built from TRBV15 and TRBJ1-5, with TRBD1 matching over 8 bases. Germline-derived CDR1 and CDR2 are LNHNV and YYDKDF (reference sequence). V trimming: 5 bases; J trimming: 6 bases; junction bases outside the gene matches: 9. This CDR3 region has 15 residues.

The V call is TRBV4-1, the J call TRBJ1-6; D perhaps matches TRBD1 (6 bases). The CDR3 covers 20 residues. Trimming stripped 0 bases from V and 0 bases from J, with 18 bases between. Looked up from germline, CDR1 is MGHRA and CDR2 is YSYEKL. The CDR3 DNA follows: TGCGCCAGCAGCCAAGATAGAAAGGACAGCCCGAGCTCCTATAATTCACCCCTCCACTTT. Amino acid sequence: CASSQDRKDSPSSYNSPLHF.

This chain uses TRBV30 with TRBJ1-4; a weak D match, TRBD1 (5 bases). The CDR3 length is 13 residues. The V end lost 4 bases, the J end lost 7 bases, and 13 bases lay between the germline ends. Per germline, CDR1 GTSNPN and CDR2 SVGIG (reference sequence). The CDR3 reads CAWTGRVGEKLFF. CDR3 DNA sequence: TGTGCCTGGACAGGGAGGGTTGGTGAAAAACTGTTTTTT. Full variable domain (rest looked up from reference TRBV30 and TRBJ1-4): SQTIHQWPATLVQPVGSPLSLECTVEGTSNPNLYWYRQAAGRGLQLLFYSVGIGQISSEVPQNLSASRPQDRQFILSSKKLLLSDSGFYLCAWTGRVGEKLFFGSGTQLSVL.

In DNA, the CDR3 is TGTGCCACCAGCAGACAGACAGGGACTTGGGGCTATGGCTACACCTTC. It yields the protein CATSRQTGTWGYGYTF. The chain links TRBV15 to TRBJ1-2, with 7 nucleotides matching TRBD1. From germline, CDR1 is LNHNV and CDR2 YYDKDF (reference sequence). The CDR3 runs to 16 residues. With 2 bases clipped from V and 4 bases from J, the junction kept 10 bases outside the gene matches.

The genes are TRBV18 and TRBJ2-1; D is perhaps TRBD2 (7 bases). The germline V gene encodes CDR1 KGHSH and CDR2 LQKENI. This CDR3 has 16 amino acids. Trimming removed 0 bases from V and 4 bases from J, with 13 bases in between. The CDR3 sequence: CASSPPRGGDYNEQFF. CDR3 in DNA: TGTGCCAGCTCACCACCGAGGGGGGGGGATTACAATGAGCAGTTCTTC.

This sequence joins TRBV6-2 or TRBV6-3 and TRBJ1-5; unclear D gene. V was cut by 3 bases and J by 0 bases, with 18 bases left in between. Looked up from germline, CDR1 is MNHEY and CDR2 is SVGEGT. The CDR3 is 18 amino acids. The CDR3 loop reads CASSYQYPQSYSNQPQHF. The CDR3 DNA reads as TGTGCCAGCAGTTATCAATATCCACAGAGTTATAGCAATCAGCCCCAGCATTTT.

The chain carries TRBV5-1 and TRBJ2-1, with D perhaps matching TRBD1 (6 bases). Germline V CDR1 and CDR2: SGHRS, YFSETQ. This CDR3 has 16 residues. The V end was cut by 2 bases, the J end by 9 bases, with 21 bases between. This CDR3 reads CASSLAGEPRTGEQFF. The CDR3 DNA sequence: TGCGCCAGCAGCTTAGCAGGGGAACCCCGAACGGGTGAGCAGTTCTTC.

V is TRBV3-1 (or the pseudogene TRBV3-2) and J is TRBJ1-6, with no clear D. This CDR3 contains 15 residues. Per germline, CDR1 LGHDT and CDR2 YNNKEL (reference sequence). With 0 bases removed from V and 7 bases from J, the gap between germline ends came to 10 bases. DNA of the CDR3: TGTGCCAGCAGCCAAGATCCAGTGATGAATTCACCCCTCCACTTT. Translation gives CASSQDPVMNSPLHF.

This chain uses TRBV5-1 with TRBJ1-2, with D tentatively TRBD1 (6 bases). V was trimmed by 1 base and J by 6 bases, leaving 16 bases between them. Per the germline V gene, CDR1 is SGHRS and CDR2 is YFSETQ. There are 15 residues in the CDR3. DNA for the CDR3: TGCGCCAGCAGCTTGACAGGGTTGGGGGTTCATGGCTACACCTTC. Its protein is CASSLTGLGVHGYTF.

The rearrangement links TRBV4-1 to TRBJ1-1, with unresolved D. CDR1 is MGHRA, CDR2 YSYEKL, per germline. CDR3 length: 15 amino acids. Trimming removed 1 base at V and 0 bases at J, with 9 bases between. This CDR3 reads CASSQVVGVNTEAFF. CDR3 in DNA: TGCGCCAGCAGCCAAGTAGTAGGAGTGAACACTGAAGCTTTCTTT.

The J gene is TRBJ1-6, the V gene TRBV19, with unresolved D. Trimming cost V 3 bases and J 3 bases, with 9 bases left between them. The CDR3 consists of 15 residues. The germline gives CDR1 LNHDA, CDR2 SQIVND (reference sequence). The CDR3 here is CASSMGRFYNSPLHF. The DNA of the CDR3 is TGTGCCAGTAGTATGGGCAGGTTCTATAATTCACCCCTCCACTTT.

The V and J genes are TRBV5-1 and TRBJ1-2; 12 bases are shared with TRBD1. CDR3 size: 17 residues. The J segment lost 6 bases and the V segment lost 1 base, leaving 10 bases of the junction unmatched. Germline assignment: CDR1 SGHRS and CDR2 YFSETQ. CDR3 in amino acids: CASSLTPGTGGKDGYTF. DNA for the CDR3: TGCGCCAGCAGCTTGACTCCCGGGACAGGGGGCAAGGATGGCTACACCTTC. The full variable domain, with the rest looked up from reference TRBV5-1 and TRBJ1-2, is KAGVTQTPRYLIKTRGQQVTLSCSPISGHRSVSWYQQTPGQGLQFLFEYFSETQRNKGNFPGRFSGRQFSNSRSEMNVSTLELGDSALYLCASSLTPGTGGKDGYTFGSGTRLTVV.

The V and J genes are TRBV6-5 and TRBJ2-5, with 7 bases that match TRBD1. Losses at the gene ends were 0 bases for V and 5 bases for J; bases not matched to a gene: 3. This CDR3 has 14 amino acids. Germline V lookup: CDR1 MNHEY, CDR2 SVGAGI. CDR3 loop: CASSYSMTGETQYF. In DNA, the CDR3 is TGTGCCAGCAGTTACTCGATGACAGGGGAGACCCAGTACTTC.

The V call is TRBV27, the J call TRBJ2-7; TRBD1 matches 7 bases. CDR1 and CDR2 (germline): MNHEY, SMNVEV (reference sequence). The CDR3 runs 16 residues. Unmatched junction bases numbered 11, after V lost 6 bases and J lost 0 bases. The chain's CDR3 is CASSPAPRGSSYEQYF. For the CDR3, the DNA is TGTGCCAGCAGCCCCGCCCCCAGGGGGAGCTCCTACGAGCAGTACTTC.

The chain recombines TRBV28 with TRBJ1-5; possibly TRBD1 for D (6 bases). Germline V gene lookup returns CDR1 MDHEN and CDR2 SYDVKM. Trimming stripped 4 bases from V and 6 bases from J, with 13 bases between. The CDR3 consists of 14 residues. CDR3 amino acids: CASSYTGISQPQHF. CDR3 coding DNA: TGTGCCAGCAGTTACACAGGGATAAGTCAGCCCCAGCATTTT. Full variable domain (missing parts from reference TRBV28 and TRBJ1-5): DVKVTQSSRYLVKRTGEKVFLECVQDMDHENMFWYRQDPGLGLRLIYFSYDVKMKEKGDIPEGYSVSREKKERFSLILESASTNQTSMYLCASSYTGISQPQHFGDGTRLSIL.

The chain has TRBV12-5 and TRBJ1-1, with D possibly matching TRBD1 (6 bases). Trimming removed 7 bases at V and 1 base at J, with 10 bases between. In germline, CDR1 is LGHNT, CDR2 FRNRAP. The CDR3 contains 13 residues. For the CDR3, the DNA is TGTGCTAGTGCCTTAGGGGGGAACACTGAAGCTTTCTTT. This codes for CASALGGNTEAFF.

This rearrangement joins TRBV6-5 to TRBJ1-2; tentative D call: TRBD1 (6 bases). Per the germline V gene, CDR1 is MNHEY and CDR2 is SVGAGI. V was pared by 5 bases and J by 4 bases, with 14 bases between. The CDR3 contains 14 residues. The CDR3 is CASSPGGGGYGYTF. CDR3 bases: TGTGCCAGCAGTCCGGGGGGAGGGGGCTATGGCTACACCTTC.

CDR3 sequence reads: CASSQGQTNTEAFF. CDR3 nucleotides: TGTGCCAGCAGCCAAGGGCAAACGAACACTGAAGCTTTCTTT. This chain connects TRBV3-1 (or the pseudogene TRBV3-2) to TRBJ1-1; D ambiguous. Trimming took off 1 base at V and 1 base at J, with 7 bases between the two ends. Germline CDR1 is LGHDT and CDR2 is YNNKEL (reference sequence). The CDR3 length is 14 residues.

The chain joins TRBV6-5 to TRBJ1-2, with unresolved D. There are 15 residues in the CDR3. The germline CDR1 and CDR2 sequences are MNHEY and SVGAGI. Trimming removed 5 bases at V and 5 bases at J, with 18 bases between. The CDR3 reads CASSLPLPGKYGYTF. CDR3 DNA: TGTGCCAGCAGTCTACCCCTCCCGGGGAAGTATGGCTACACCTTC.

The CDR3 reads CACNMARGIGYTF. CDR3 coding DNA: TGTGCCTGCAATATGGCACGGGGAATTGGCTACACCTTC. The V and J genes are TRBV30 and TRBJ1-2; no reliable D call. This CDR3 has 13 residues. Germline CDR1 reads GTSNPN; CDR2 reads SVGIG (reference sequence). Deletions cut 6 bases from V and 7 bases from J, with 18 bases between. The variable domain in full, with the rest retrieved from reference TRBV30 and TRBJ1-2, is SQTIHQWPATLVQPVGSPLSLECTVEGTSNPNLYWYRQAAGRGLQLLFYSVGIGQISSEVPQNLSASRPQDRQFILSSKKLLLSDSGFYLCACNMARGIGYTFGSGTRLTVV.

With regard to this clone: At the DNA level, this CDR3 is encoded by other sequences in the same sample as well. The chain couples TRBV5-1 to TRBJ1-2; 10 bases map to TRBD1. The germline V gene has CDR1 SGHRS and CDR2 YFSETQ. The CDR3 loop spans 15 amino acids. Trimming removed 4 bases from V and 5 bases from J; junction bases left unmatched: 8. The CDR3 DNA reads as TGCGCCAGCAGCCCGCGACAGGGGGCGGGGTATGGCTACACCTTC. Translated, it gives CASSPRQGAGYGYTF.